The 27 T cell receptor beta chains in this list originate from one sample, sequenced in a study of CD8+ T cells in alopecia areata. RNA was extracted and reverse transcribed into cDNA as the sequencing template. Only in-frame clones appear in the TCRdb table, and some are missing; sequencing was by immunoSEQ multiplex PCR. Of approximately 59,000 clones listed, 40% to 50% are singletons. The sample consisted of CD8+ T cells sorted from blood, taken at week 0. The origin of the receptors is a human donor with alopecia areata.

This chain joins TRBV13 and TRBJ1-5; D is unresolved. Germline V CDR1 and CDR2: PRHDT, FYEKMQ (reference sequence). The CDR3 is made up of 13 amino acids. V was trimmed by 2 bases and J by 4 bases, leaving 6 bases between them. The CDR3, as DNA: TGTGCCAGCAGCTTAAGGGAGAATCAGCCCCAGCATTTT. It yields the protein CASSLRENQPQHF.

Relative to its sample, this clone is medium-sized. The chain uses TRBV9 and TRBJ2-4, with D perhaps matching TRBD1 (5 bases). Germline V CDR1 and CDR2: SGDLS, YYNGEE. The CDR3 is 12 residues long. The ends were cut back, 3 bases at V and 14 bases at J, with 15 bases in the middle. The CDR3 DNA follows: TGTGCCAGCAGCGGCCTGACAGACGAGAAGTACTTC. It encodes CASSGLTDEKYF.

The chain has TRBV7-9 and TRBJ2-1; 11 bases match TRBD2. Germline V gene sequence: CDR1 SEHNR, CDR2 FQNEAQ (reference sequence). J gave up 0 bases and V 5 bases, and 3 bases lay outside the gene matches. This CDR3 has 16 residues. For the CDR3, the DNA is TGTGCCAGCAGCCCAACTAGCGGGAGCTCCTACAATGAGCAGTTCTTC. It codes for CASSPTSGSSYNEQFF.

The chain couples TRBV21-1 to TRBJ1-2; TRBD1 reflects the table's D call only, with no check against the DNA. TRBV21-1 represents a pseudogene. The CDR3 is made up of 12 amino acids. The CDR3 DNA follows: TGTGCCAGCCCCCAGGGGGGTAATGGCTACACCTTC. This codes for CASPQGGNGYTF.

This chain joins TRBV7-2 and TRBJ2-7, with D perhaps being TRBD1 or TRBD2 (5 bases each). Trimming cost V 6 bases and J 2 bases, with 14 bases left between them. Germline loops: CDR1 SGHTA, CDR2 FQGNSA. The CDR3 has 14 amino acids. The CDR3 DNA reads TGTGCCAGCAGGTCTCGGGACCGGGCCTACGAGCAGTACTTC. The encoded protein is CASRSRDRAYEQYF.

The V and J genes are TRBV19 and TRBJ2-7; D is perhaps TRBD1 or TRBD2 (5 bases each). V was trimmed by 5 bases and J by 0 bases, leaving 14 bases between them. The CDR3 runs to 15 residues. Germline V gene data show CDR1 as LNHDA and CDR2 as SQIVND (reference sequence). The CDR3 nucleotides read TGTGCCAGTAGTTGGGGACGACTACACTCCTACGAGCAGTACTTC. The encoded protein is CASSWGRLHSYEQYF. Full variable domain (outside the CDR3, taken from reference TRBV19 and TRBJ2-7): DGGITQSPKYLFRKEGQNVTLSCEQNLNHDAMYWYRQDPGQGLRLIYYSQIVNDFQKGDIAEGYSVSREKKESFPLTVTSAQKNPTAFYLCASSWGRLHSYEQYFGPGTRLTVT.

The chain links TRBV29-1 to TRBJ2-2; 7 bases are a match to TRBD1. The CDR3 runs to 16 residues. With 5 bases clipped from V and 6 bases from J, the junction kept 15 bases outside the gene matches. Germline lookup yields CDR1 SQVTM and CDR2 ANQGSEA. The CDR3 loop reads CSVTSVNRGLAGELFF. CDR3 sequence (DNA): TGCAGCGTTACAAGCGTCAACAGGGGTTTGGCCGGGGAGCTGTTTTTT.

This clone has ten or more counts. This rearrangement joins TRBV5-1 to TRBJ2-1; D call uncertain. Germline CDR1 reads SGHRS; CDR2 reads YFSETQ. This CDR3 is 14 amino acids long. V was trimmed by 1 base and J by 5 bases, leaving 10 bases between them. The CDR3 DNA is TGCGCCAGCAGCTTGACAGACACTGACAATGAGCAGTTCTTC. Translation gives CASSLTDTDNEQFF.

The chain recombines TRBV28 with TRBJ2-1; D remains ambiguous. This CDR3 comprises 17 residues. Germline V gene lookup returns CDR1 MDHEN and CDR2 SYDVKM. V lost 6 bases to trimming and J lost 0 bases, with 18 bases between them. CDR3 nucleotides: TGTGCCAGCAGGGCAGTTAAAGCTGCGAGCTCCTACAATGAGCAGTTCTTC. Protein product: CASRAVKAASSYNEQFF.

This clone was seen a handful of times. The chain uses TRBV7-6 and TRBJ1-2; no clear D. V was pared by 5 bases and J by 2 bases, with 18 bases between. CDR1 and CDR2 (germline): SGHVS, FNYEAQ. This CDR3 is 16 amino acids long. The CDR3 nucleotides are TGTGCCAGCAGCCCCCTGAGTGACTCCTGGAACTATGGCTACACCTTC. Protein: CASSPLSDSWNYGYTF.

The V gene is TRBV29-1, the J gene TRBJ2-5; 8 bases align to TRBD2. CDR3 length equals 13 residues. The germline CDR1 and CDR2 sequences are SQVTM and ANQGSEA. V was pared by 6 bases and J by 5 bases, with 8 bases of the junction left unmatched. CDR3 bases: TGCAGCGTCCATAGCGGGACCGCGGAGACCCAGTACTTC. Protein sequence: CSVHSGTAETQYF.

This clone was counted ten times or more. The chain couples TRBV7-2 to TRBJ2-3, with TRBD2 identical over 10 bases. J lost 4 bases, V lost 5 bases, and 9 bases had no gene match. CDR1 is SGHTA and CDR2 is FQGNSA in the germline V gene. The CDR3 spans 16 residues. The CDR3 spells CASSQLAGDSPDTQYF. The CDR3 DNA reads TGTGCCAGCAGCCAGCTAGCGGGAGATTCGCCAGATACGCAGTATTTT.

The CDR3 sequence: CAWSVDRGAFF. The DNA for the CDR3 is TGTGCCTGGAGTGTTGACAGGGGAGCTTTCTTT. The genes are TRBV30 and TRBJ1-1, with 8 bases aligning to TRBD1. V lost 0 bases and J lost 10; bases outside the gene matches: 1. The CDR3 is 11 residues long. Germline V lookup: CDR1 GTSNPN, CDR2 SVGIG (reference sequence).

The rearrangement links TRBV28 to TRBJ1-5; the D is unclear. CDR3 length: 15 residues. Trimming took off 3 bases at V and 3 bases at J, with 12 bases between the two ends. The germline gives CDR1 MDHEN, CDR2 SYDVKM. CDR3 coding DNA: TGTGCCAGCAGTTTGGTCGGCCAGTTCAATCAGCCCCAGCATTTT. This gives the protein CASSLVGQFNQPQHF.

The chain recombines TRBV6-6 with TRBJ2-5; D might be TRBD2 (6 bases). Germline V gives CDR1 MNHNY, CDR2 SVGAGI (reference sequence). CDR3 size: 15 residues. V gave up 8 bases and J gave up 7 bases, with 23 bases separating them. CDR3 nucleotides: TGTGCCAGCGATTTCGTCGGGGGACCCGCCGGGACCCAGTACTTC. Translating gives CASDFVGGPAGTQYF.

This clone occurred a few times. V gene TRBV19 combines with J gene TRBJ1-5; 9 nucleotides align to TRBD1. The CDR3 is 15 residues long. After removal of 3 bases from V and 6 bases from J, the junction contained 6 bases not matched to a gene. Germline V gene data show CDR1 as LNHDA and CDR2 as SQIVND (reference sequence). The CDR3, as DNA: TGTGCCAGTAGTATGGGGACAGGGATACTTCAGCCCCAGCATTTT. This translates into CASSMGTGILQPQHF.

This clone was seen more than once but under ten times. This rearrangement joins TRBV30 to TRBJ2-6; D gene ambiguous. Trimming removed 0 bases at V and 0 bases at J, with 3 bases between. From germline, CDR1 is GTSNPN and CDR2 SVGIG (reference sequence). The CDR3 spans 14 residues. The CDR3 spells CAWSVYSGANVLTF. The DNA for the CDR3 is TGTGCCTGGAGTGTTTACTCTGGGGCCAACGTCCTGACTTTC.

The chain couples TRBV29-1 to TRBJ2-2, with a weak D call TRBD1 (6 bases). V lost 3 bases and J lost 7, with 15 bases in between. The CDR3 consists of 14 residues. Per the germline V gene, CDR1 is SQVTM and CDR2 is ANQGSEA. The CDR3 spells CSVERSGADGELFF. The CDR3 DNA reads TGCAGCGTTGAGAGGTCAGGGGCGGACGGGGAGCTGTTTTTT.

This rearrangement joins TRBV27 to TRBJ1-5; D possibly corresponds to TRBD1 (6 bases). Germline CDR1 reads MNHEY; CDR2 reads SMNVEV (reference sequence). The CDR3 is 15 residues long. V gave up 3 bases and J gave up 3 bases, with 12 bases separating them. DNA of the CDR3: TGTGCCAGCAGTTTTGGCAGGGGTCACAATCAGCCCCAGCATTTT. Its protein product is CASSFGRGHNQPQHF.

Written as DNA, the CDR3 is TGTGCCAGCAACCCCTCCAGGGGCCCCGGCAAATACGAGCAGTACTTC. Translated, it gives CASNPSRGPGKYEQYF. J is TRBJ2-7 and V is TRBV27; possible D gene TRBD1, 6 bases. The CDR3 is 16 residues long. V was trimmed by 7 bases and J by 4 bases, leaving 23 bases between them. The germline CDR1 and CDR2 sequences are MNHEY and SMNVEV (reference sequence).

This clone appeared a few times. V and J are TRBV29-1 and TRBJ1-2; D possibly corresponds to TRBD1 (5 bases). The CDR3 loop spans 13 amino acids. The germline CDR1 and CDR2 sequences are SQVTM and ANQGSEA. The CDR3, as DNA: TGCAGTGTAATCCTCTCGGCCAGGGCCTTTGACACCTTC. Residues: CSVILSARAFDTF.

This clone was picked up one time. This sequence joins TRBV4-1 and TRBJ2-2; TRBD1 matches 7 bases. In germline, CDR1 is MGHRA, CDR2 YSYEKL. The CDR3 has 17 amino acids. V dropped 2 bases and J dropped 4; count of bases not matched to a gene: 10. The CDR3: CASSQLRTGGATGELFF. The CDR3 region has the DNA TGCGCCAGCAGCCAACTAAGGACAGGTGGTGCCACCGGGGAGCTGTTTTTT.

The CDR3 spells CASSEWAEQETQYF. DNA of the CDR3: TGTGCCAGCAGTGAATGGGCAGAGCAAGAGACCCAGTACTTC. The V gene is TRBV25-1, the J gene TRBJ2-5; D is uncertain. V was shortened by 1 base and J by 2 bases, with 8 bases between the two germline ends. The CDR3 totals 14 residues. Germline V gene lookup returns CDR1 MGHDK and CDR2 SYGVNS.

This clone was counted between two and nine times. V is TRBV9 and J is TRBJ2-2; the match to TRBD2 covers 7 bases. V lost 0 bases, J lost 3 bases, and 11 bases stayed unmatched. The germline CDR1 and CDR2 sequences are SGDLS and YYNGEE. The CDR3 sequence is 18 residues long. The chain's CDR3 is CASSVEGSGLPDTGELFF. The CDR3 coding sequence is TGTGCCAGCAGCGTAGAAGGTAGCGGGTTACCCGACACCGGGGAGCTGTTTTTT.

The sample holds a few counts of this clone. The chain joins TRBV15 to TRBJ2-1, with D unresolved. V lost 1 base, J lost 5 bases, and 9 bases lay in between. The CDR3 totals 14 residues. The germline gives CDR1 LNHNV, CDR2 YYDKDF (reference sequence). The CDR3: CATSRVKGDNEQFF. The CDR3 nucleotides read TGTGCCACCAGCAGAGTAAAAGGAGACAATGAGCAGTTCTTC.

This chain uses TRBV29-1 with TRBJ2-7, with D tentatively TRBD2 (6 bases). Per germline, CDR1 SQVTM and CDR2 ANQGSEA. This CDR3 is built from 14 residues. V lost 4 bases to trimming and J lost 2 bases, with 15 bases between them. CDR3 region: CSVVGQGGPYEQYF. CDR3 sequence (DNA): TGCAGCGTTGTCGGGCAGGGAGGTCCCTACGAGCAGTACTTC.

Only a few counts were recorded for this clone. The chain couples TRBV21-1 to TRBJ2-7; the D segment call TRBD2 is taken from the table without a DNA check. TRBV21-1 counts as a pseudogene. CDR3 length: 16 amino acids. CDR3 sequence reads: CASSKALASGGYEQYF. The CDR3 coding sequence is TGTGCCAGCAGCAAAGCGCTGGCTAGCGGTGGCTACGAGCAGTACTTC.